The source of this T cell receptor (beta chain) is a study of cytomegalovirus exposure and HLA in healthy donors. This clone was seen once. V shed 4 bases and J 7 bases; nucleotides not matched to a gene: 11. The CDR3 consists of 15 residues. Per germline, CDR1 SGHNT and CDR2 YYREEE (reference sequence). It was with 60 Vbeta and 13 Jbeta primers that the PCR ran. Clones were sequenced by immunoSEQ multiplex PCR, and TCRdb holds only the in-frame ones, with some missing. The table lists some 100,000 clones, 81% of them singletons. The sequenced sample was PBMCs. The chain carries TRBV5-4 and TRBJ2-1; TRBD2 agrees at 7 bases. This clonotype was sampled from a woman under 40 in good health and CMV-seronegative. The CDR3 reads CASSPPVGGRNEQFF. Written as DNA, the CDR3 is TGTGCCAGCAGCCCCCCCGTTGGCGGGAGAAATGAGCAGTTCTTC.